Below are 3 T cell receptor beta chains sequenced from a single sample in a study of metastatic and nonmetastatic thyroid tumors. TCRdb re-clonotyped the PCR reads via MiXCR. The sample has under 95,000 clones, roughly 13% seen once. Among the patients, none had received any treatment before thyroid surgery. The sequenced sample consisted of blood. The receptors here all came from a female donor with papillary thyroid cancer or a benign thyroid nodule (not recorded which). Some clones in this sample may be carry-over from other donors' samples.

About this clone itself: The junction shows a germline mismatch at one end, possibly a read error. J is TRBJ2-2 and V is TRBV6-2 or TRBV6-3; TRBD1 agrees at 11 bases. Germline CDR1 and CDR2: MNHEY and SVGEGT. This CDR3 has 14 residues. The CDR3 sequence is CVGQGARDTGELFF. As DNA, the CDR3 is TGTGTCGGACAGGGGGCTCGGGACACCGGTGAGCTGTTTTTT.

This clone was seen a few times. CDR3 region: CASSRGQGSVGNQPQHF. CDR3 sequence (DNA): TGTGCCAGCAGTAGGGGACAGGGATCCGTCGGCAATCAGCCCCAGCATTTT. The chain carries TRBV6-6 and TRBJ1-5; TRBD1 aligns across 9 bases. The V gene end was trimmed by 5 bases and the J gene end by 2 bases; junction bases not matched to a gene: 10. The CDR3 has 17 residues. Germline CDR1 MNHNY, CDR2 SVGAGI (reference sequence).

V is TRBV6-1 and J is TRBJ2-2; weak D call: TRBD1 (5 bases). Germline CDR1 and CDR2: MNHNS and SASEGT. This CDR3 region has 14 residues. The ends were cut back, 3 bases at V and 6 bases at J, with 11 bases in the middle. CDR3 residues: CASSDPGLAGELFF. The CDR3 region has the DNA TGTGCCAGCAGTGATCCAGGGTTGGCCGGGGAGCTGTTTTTT.